Shown below are 18 T cell receptor beta chains from a single sample sequenced in a study of chronic HIV infection and antiretroviral therapy. TCRdb used MiXCR to reprocess the 5' RACE reads, holding one entry per CDR3 protein. The sample consists of about 38,000 distinct CDR3 sequences, approximately 7.4% of them appearing once. The material sequenced was peripheral blood. The receptors here all came from an adult who had HIV and had not received antiretroviral therapy, or was an uninfected healthy control (not recorded which).

This clonotype was seen at least ten times. The chain recombines TRBV6-4 with TRBJ1-2, with D possibly TRBD1 on 6 matching bases. The germline V and J ends were trimmed by 8 bases and 2 bases, with 9 bases remaining between them. The length of the CDR3 is 12 residues. CDR1 and CDR2 (germline): MRHNA, SNTAGT. CDR3 sequence reads: CASGGSNYGYTF. The CDR3 DNA reads as TGTGCCAGCGGGGGCAGCAACTATGGCTACACCTTC.

The chain recombines TRBV5-1 with TRBJ1-1; D is undetermined. V was shortened by 2 bases and J by 3 bases, with 11 bases between the two germline ends. Per germline, CDR1 SGHRS and CDR2 YFSETQ. The CDR3 length is 14 residues. CDR3 amino acids: CASSFRLSDTEAFF. The CDR3, as DNA: TGCGCCAGCAGCTTCCGGTTGAGCGACACTGAAGCTTTCTTT.

This clonotype has ten or more counts. The rearrangement uses TRBV28 and TRBJ2-6, with D unclear. The V end lost 5 bases, the J end lost 0 bases, and 11 bases lay between the germline ends. CDR1 and CDR2 from the germline V gene are MDHEN and SYDVKM. This CDR3 is built from 16 residues. CDR3 protein: CASSPRRHSGANVLTF. In nucleotides, the CDR3 is TGTGCCAGCAGTCCCCGGCGGCACTCTGGGGCCAACGTCCTGACTTTC.

At least ten counts were recorded for this clonotype. V usage is TRBV6-1 and J usage is TRBJ1-5, with D tentatively TRBD1 (5 bases). This CDR3 is built from 14 residues. Germline V gene sequence: CDR1 MNHNS, CDR2 SASEGT. The ends were cut back, 7 bases at V and 7 bases at J, with 17 bases in the middle. Here the CDR3 reads CASINGDLVQPQHF. CDR3 coding DNA: TGTGCCAGCATAAACGGGGACCTTGTCCAGCCCCAGCATTTT.

The rearrangement links TRBV27 to TRBJ2-7; TRBD1 matches 9 bases. The CDR3 contains 14 residues. Germline trimming cut 4 bases from V and 6 bases from J; bases unmatched to any gene: 7. CDR1 MNHEY and CDR2 SMNVEV come from the germline V gene (reference sequence). CDR3 DNA: TGTGCCAGCAGTTCTCCGGGACAGGGTATCGAGCAGTACTTC. Its protein product is CASSSPGQGIEQYF.

With respect to this clonotype: A read error may be the cause here, since a much bigger clone is one base away. The chain joins TRBV28 to TRBJ2-5; D unclear. Germline V gene sequence: CDR1 MDHEN, CDR2 SYDVKM. This CDR3 spans 14 amino acids. In DNA, the CDR3 is TGTGACAGCACCGCCTCCCCCGAAGGAGAGACCCAGTACTTC. Amino acid sequence: CDSTASPEGETQYF.

There are many counts of this clonotype. The chain recombines TRBV28 with TRBJ2-7; TRBD2 matches 9 bases. Trimming removed 7 bases from V and 2 bases from J; junction bases left unmatched: 3. The CDR3 loop spans 13 amino acids. CDR1 is MDHEN and CDR2 is SYDVKM in the germline V gene. The CDR3 is CASNRLAAYEQYF. The CDR3 nucleotides read TGTGCCAGCAATAGACTAGCGGCCTACGAGCAGTACTTC.

V usage is TRBV28 and J usage is TRBJ1-1, with D possibly matching TRBD1 (5 bases). CDR1 and CDR2 from the germline V gene are MDHEN and SYDVKM. The CDR3 runs to 14 residues. V lost 2 bases, J lost 4 bases, and 11 bases lay in between. The CDR3 DNA is TGTGCCAGCAGTTTACAGGGTCTTCGCACTGAAGCTTTCTTT. This sequence encodes CASSLQGLRTEAFF.

The rearrangement links TRBV6-6 to TRBJ1-3, with 8 positions matching TRBD1. Losses at the gene ends were 2 bases for V and 6 bases for J; bases not matched to a gene: 6. This CDR3 is 15 amino acids long. The germline V gene encodes CDR1 MNHNY and CDR2 SVGAGI (reference sequence). CDR3 bases: TGTGCCAGCAGTTACGTGACAGGGGTTGCAAACACCATATATTTT. Protein: CASSYVTGVANTIYF.

This clonotype was observed a few times. The rearrangement links TRBV2 to TRBJ2-4, with 8 bases aligning to TRBD1. Germline V gene data show CDR1 as SNHLY and CDR2 as FYNNEI. This CDR3 is 15 amino acids long. Trimming at V came to 5 bases and at J to 5 bases, leaving 8 bases not matched to a gene. The CDR3 DNA is TGTGCCAGCAGTCCCAGGGGGCACAGTGAAAACATTCAGTACTTC. Residues: CASSPRGHSENIQYF.

CDR3 protein: CASSQEGQDEQFF. The CDR3 DNA sequence: TGCGCCAGCAGCCAGGAGGGCCAGGATGAGCAGTTCTTC. The rearrangement links TRBV4-3 to TRBJ2-1; weak D call: TRBD2 (6 bases). Trimming stripped 3 bases from V and 8 bases from J, with 11 bases between. The CDR3 extends over 13 amino acids. From germline, CDR1 is LGHNA and CDR2 YSLEER.

This clonotype has more than one count but fewer than ten. The chain links TRBV28 to TRBJ2-2; D unresolved. Germline V gene data show CDR1 as MDHEN and CDR2 as SYDVKM. The CDR3 spans 15 residues. V dropped 1 base and J dropped 0 bases, with 6 bases sitting between them. The CDR3 bases are TGTGCCAGCAGTTTATTACAGTCGAACACCGGGGAGCTGTTTTTT. Translation: CASSLLQSNTGELFF. The full variable domain, completed using reference TRBV28 and TRBJ2-2, is DVKVTQSSRYLVKRTGEKVFLECVQDMDHENMFWYRQDPGLGLRLIYFSYDVKMKEKGDIPEGYSVSREKKERFSLILESASTNQTSMYLCASSLLQSNTGELFFGEGSRLTVL.

This clonotype came up many times. This chain connects TRBV20-1 to TRBJ2-1; 9 positions agree with TRBD1. Germline values: CDR1 DFQATT, CDR2 SNEGSKA (reference sequence). CDR3 length: 14 amino acids. With 1 base clipped from V and 6 bases from J, the junction kept 4 bases outside the gene matches. CDR3 DNA: TGCAGTGCTAGAGCCGGGACAGGGATCAATGAGCAGTTCTTC. Encoded protein: CSARAGTGINEQFF.

This clonotype has just a few counts. The chain carries TRBV29-1 and TRBJ2-2; D remains unclear. V lost 1 base and J 3 bases, leaving 3 bases between the germline ends. Germline V gene lookup returns CDR1 SQVTM and CDR2 ANQGSEA. The CDR3 contains 12 residues. The CDR3 DNA follows: TGCAGCGTTGAAGGGTACACCGGGGAGCTGTTTTTT. Protein sequence: CSVEGYTGELFF.

This clonotype showed up many times. The chain has TRBV28 and TRBJ2-7; no firm D call. The CDR3 has 14 amino acids. V dropped 2 bases and J dropped 2 bases, with 10 bases sitting between them. Germline V gene sequence: CDR1 MDHEN, CDR2 SYDVKM. Written as DNA, the CDR3 is TGTGCCAGCAGTTTAGTTTCAGGAACCTACGAGCAGTACTTC. Translating it yields CASSLVSGTYEQYF.

This clonotype was recorded a few times. The chain has TRBV20-1 and TRBJ2-7; D is unresolved. The germline V and J ends were trimmed by 1 base and 5 bases, with 12 bases remaining between them. Germline loops: CDR1 DFQATT, CDR2 SNEGSKA (reference sequence). The CDR3 extends over 13 amino acids. CDR3 sequence (DNA): TGCAGTGCTAGAGTGGCGGTGGGGAACGAGCAGTACTTC. It is translated as CSARVAVGNEQYF.

The table lists this clonotype with a few counts. V gene TRBV24-1 combines with J gene TRBJ2-5; tentatively, D is TRBD1 or TRBD2 (5 bases each). The germline CDR1 and CDR2 sequences are KGHDR and SFDVKD. V was shortened by 12 bases and J by 3 bases, with 16 bases between the two germline ends. The CDR3 extends over 13 amino acids. Here the CDR3 DNA reads TGTGCCCTCCTAAGGCAGGGAGAAGAGACCCAGTACTTC. Translating gives CALLRQGEETQYF.

This clonotype was observed at least ten times. CDR3 coding DNA: TGTGCCAGCAGTGATCAGGGGGCGAAAACCTACGAGCAGTACTTC. Its protein is CASSDQGAKTYEQYF. The chain joins TRBV25-1 to TRBJ2-7; 8 bases are a match to TRBD1. V was pared by 3 bases and J by 2 bases, with 6 bases of the junction left unmatched. The CDR3 is 15 residues long. Germline CDR1 MGHDK, CDR2 SYGVNS.